The rows below give T cell receptor beta chains drawn from one sample of a study of T-cell memory formation after mild COVID-19. In TCRdb, the 5' RACE reads were re-called with MiXCR into one record per CDR3 protein. In the table there are some 490,000 distinct CDR3 sequences, 18% of which are singletons. The sequenced sample was PBMCs or a T cell subset sorted from them (not recorded which). All receptors come from an adult woman who had mild COVID-19 (a few samples of this study predate the infection). Cell type and time point are not known. Both conserved end residues are trimmed from each CDR3. Each record gives: V gene, J gene, CDR3 protein.

TRBV2,TRBJ1-6,ASRRSNNSPLH
TRBV24-1,TRBJ2-3,ATSDPGGLQGNTQY
TRBV18,TRBJ1-1,ASSPAARNTEAF
TRBV9,TRBJ2-3,ASSVGDTHSTDTQY
TRBV29-1,TRBJ2-2,SSGGGLTGELF
TRBV5-1,TRBJ1-1,ASTSRTGVNTEAF
TRBV7-2,TRBJ2-5,ASSPGLLKETQY
TRBV3-1,TRBJ2-7,ASYGGEPPYEQY
TRBV9,TRBJ1-5,ASSLGGHNNQPQH
TRBV2,TRBJ2-7,ASSDLVQQGEQY
TRBV3-1,TRBJ1-5,ASSLGWQGNQPQH
TRBV24-1,TRBJ1-5,ATSITGHQPQH
TRBV5-6,TRBJ2-7,ASSARDRVYEQY
TRBV2,TRBJ2-7,ASRSYLYEQY
TRBV6-6,TRBJ2-7,ASSYSARTNSYEQY
TRBV12-3/TRBV12-4,TRBJ1-1,ASRPELNTEAF
TRBV12-3/TRBV12-4,TRBJ1-2,ASSRSGYT
TRBV4-3,TRBJ2-4,ASSQEIVTTTGDIQY
TRBV20-1,TRBJ1-5,SAAGPRQPQH
TRBV6-5,TRBJ1-5,ASSYSSGTGDQPQH